A selection of T cell receptor beta chains follows, all from one sample in a study of graft-versus-host responses after intestinal transplantation. These receptors' targets are unknown. Libraries were prepared by immunoSEQ multiplex PCR; TCRdb keeps only in-frame clonotypes and omits some of them. The sample includes some 64,000 clones, 90% of them seen just once. Source: unstimulated CD8+ T cells sorted from spleen or lymph node cells, taken before transplant. The source of these receptors is a human donor who was the organ donor for an intestinal transplant. Each CDR3 is given without its conserved first and last residue.

j_call | v_call | cdr3_length | cdr3_aa
TRBJ2-7 | TRBV14 | 15 | ASSQAPGAPLSYEQY
TRBJ2-4 | TRBV7-2 | 15 | ASSLLNGRAAKNIQY
TRBJ1-1 | TRBV28 | 9 | ASSTDMKAF
TRBJ2-3 | TRBV4-2 | 16 | ASSQDSGREGNSDTQY
TRBJ2-2 | TRBV19 | 14 | ASTTWGGPDTGELF
TRBJ2-2 | TRBV30 | 12 | AWSAGTGTGELF
TRBJ1-3 | TRBV6-5 | 13 | ASTLSQGTGNTIY
TRBJ2-1 | TRBV27 | 12 | ASSSGGPYNEQF
TRBJ1-5 | TRBV27 | 11 | ASSSEGSQPQH
TRBJ2-2 | TRBV25-1 | 9 | ASSDGGELF
TRBJ2-2 | TRBV9 | 13 | ASSVSGANTGELF
TRBJ2-7 | TRBV5-1 | 12 | ASSLWASHGEQY
TRBJ2-3 | TRBV7-6 | 15 | ASSRPGLAGVIDTQY